This paragraph reports one TCR beta chain. The antigen is unknown. Naive CD8 populations comprised CD45RO-negative cells positively selected for CCR7, excluding terminally differentiated effector memory CD45RA+ cells. The J segment lost 0 bases and the V segment lost 2 bases, leaving 2 bases of the junction unmatched. The CDR3 totals 16 residues. Germline V CDR1 and CDR2: MDHEN, SYDVKM. The sample belongs to a study of shared clonotypes between healthy human individuals. Broader study findings: When naive CD4 clonotypes were compared across several donors, approximately 5% were shared.

Sequencing was performed with immunoSEQ multiplex PCR; in TCRdb, only in-frame clones are kept and a portion is missing. The top ten hold approximately 0.12% of the sample, which has around 650,000 clones, around 96% seen once. The TCR sequence derives from a woman aged 25 to 39 in good health. The chain recombines TRBV28 with TRBJ2-5; the match to TRBD2 covers 11 bases. Sequencing was carried out using naive CD8+ T cells sorted from blood. The DNA of the CDR3 is TGTGCCAGCAGTTTACCTAGCGGGAGGTACCAAGAGACCCAGTACTTC. Translated, it gives CASSLPSGRYQETQYF.